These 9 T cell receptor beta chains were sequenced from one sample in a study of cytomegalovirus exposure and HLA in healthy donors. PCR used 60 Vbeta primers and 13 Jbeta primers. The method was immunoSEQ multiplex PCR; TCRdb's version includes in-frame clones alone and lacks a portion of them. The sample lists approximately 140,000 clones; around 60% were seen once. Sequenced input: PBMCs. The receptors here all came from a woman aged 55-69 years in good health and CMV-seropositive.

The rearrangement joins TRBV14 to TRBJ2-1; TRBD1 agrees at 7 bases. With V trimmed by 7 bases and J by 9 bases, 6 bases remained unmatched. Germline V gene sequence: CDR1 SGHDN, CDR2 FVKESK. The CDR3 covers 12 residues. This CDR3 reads CASTDRSGEQFF. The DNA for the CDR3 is TGTGCCAGCACGGACAGGTCGGGTGAGCAGTTCTTC.

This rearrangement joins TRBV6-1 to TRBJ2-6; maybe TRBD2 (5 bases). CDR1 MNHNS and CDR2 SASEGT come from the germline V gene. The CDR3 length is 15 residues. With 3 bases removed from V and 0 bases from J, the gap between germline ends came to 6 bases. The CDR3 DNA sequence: TGTGCCAGCAGTGACGGGGACTCTGGGGCCAACGTCCTGACTTTC. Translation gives CASSDGDSGANVLTF.

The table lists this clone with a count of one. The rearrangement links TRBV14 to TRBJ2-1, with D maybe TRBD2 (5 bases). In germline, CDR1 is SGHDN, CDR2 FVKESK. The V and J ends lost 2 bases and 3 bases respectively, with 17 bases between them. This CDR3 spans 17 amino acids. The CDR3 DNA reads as TGTGCCAGCAGCCAAAAGGGCCCGGGAACTCACTACAATGAGCAGTTCTTC. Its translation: CASSQKGPGTHYNEQFF.

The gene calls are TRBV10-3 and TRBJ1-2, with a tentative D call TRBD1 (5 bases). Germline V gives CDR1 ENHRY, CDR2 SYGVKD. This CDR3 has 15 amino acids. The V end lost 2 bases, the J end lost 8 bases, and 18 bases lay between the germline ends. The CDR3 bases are TGTGCCATCAGTGAGAAGGGGCAGGAGTTGGCCGGCTACACCTTC. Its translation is CAISEKGQELAGYTF.

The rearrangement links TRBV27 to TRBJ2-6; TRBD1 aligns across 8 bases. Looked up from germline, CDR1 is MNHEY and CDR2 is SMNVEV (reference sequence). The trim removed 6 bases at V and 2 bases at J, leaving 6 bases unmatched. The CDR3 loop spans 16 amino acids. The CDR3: CASSRTGRTGANVLTF. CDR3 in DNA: TGTGCCAGCAGCCGGACAGGGAGGACTGGGGCCAACGTCCTGACTTTC.

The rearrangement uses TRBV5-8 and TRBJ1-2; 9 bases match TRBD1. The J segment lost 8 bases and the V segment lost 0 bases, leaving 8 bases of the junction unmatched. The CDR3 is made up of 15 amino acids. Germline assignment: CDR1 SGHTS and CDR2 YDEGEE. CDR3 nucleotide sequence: TGTGCCAGCAGCTTGGCCGGGACAGGGCTGGGGGGCTACACCTTC. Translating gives CASSLAGTGLGGYTF.

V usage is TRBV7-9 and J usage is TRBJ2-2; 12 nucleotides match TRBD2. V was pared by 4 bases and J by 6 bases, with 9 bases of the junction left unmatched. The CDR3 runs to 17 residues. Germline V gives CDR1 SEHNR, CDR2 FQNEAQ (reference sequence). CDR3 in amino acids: CASSYFRLAGVPGELFF. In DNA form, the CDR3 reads TGTGCCAGCAGCTACTTTCGACTAGCGGGAGTGCCCGGGGAGCTGTTTTTT.

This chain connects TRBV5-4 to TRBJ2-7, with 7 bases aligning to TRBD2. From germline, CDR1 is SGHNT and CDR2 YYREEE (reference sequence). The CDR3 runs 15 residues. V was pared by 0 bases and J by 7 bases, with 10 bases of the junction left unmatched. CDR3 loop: CASSLGGGGRGEQYF. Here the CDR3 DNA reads TGTGCCAGCAGCTTGGGCGGGGGAGGGCGGGGGGAGCAGTACTTC.

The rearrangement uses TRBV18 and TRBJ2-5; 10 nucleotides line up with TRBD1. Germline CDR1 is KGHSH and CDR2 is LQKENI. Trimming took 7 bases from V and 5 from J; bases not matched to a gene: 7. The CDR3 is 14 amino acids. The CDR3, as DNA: TGTGCCAGCTTACCGACAGGGGGCATGGAGACCCAGTACTTC. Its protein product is CASLPTGGMETQYF. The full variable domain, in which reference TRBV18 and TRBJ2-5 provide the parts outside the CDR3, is NAGVMQNPRHLVRRRGQEARLRCSPMKGHSHVYWYRQLPEEGLKFMVYLQKENIIDESGMPKERFSAEFPKEGPSILRIQQVVRGDSAAYFCASLPTGGMETQYFGPGTRLLVL.